A selection of T cell receptor beta chains follows, all from one sample in a study of radiotherapy plus CTLA-4 blockade in lung cancer. Libraries were prepared by immunoSEQ multiplex PCR; TCRdb keeps only in-frame clonotypes and omits some of them. The repertoire holds tens of thousands of clones, with 65% to 80% as singletons. The starting material was peripheral blood, obtained from a patient treated with radiotherapy plus ipilimumab. These receptors were taken from a human donor with non-small cell lung cancer who had a complete response to radiotherapy plus ipilimumab. Each CDR3 is given with its conserved first and last residue. D genes are given only for firm matches. Clone size, where shown, is once, few, many, or a class for clones that have expanded.

j_call v_call clone_size d_call cdr3_nt cdr3_aa
TRBJ1-2 TRBV6-5 NA TRBD1 TGTGCCAGCAGCCCAGACAGGGACGGACGGGGCTACACCTTC CASSPDRDGRGYTF
TRBJ2-4 TRBV12-5 NA TRBD1 TGTGCTAGTGGTACAGGACAGGGGGCTCACATTCAGTACTTC CASGTGQGAHIQYF
TRBJ2-4 TRBV15 NA NA TGTGCCACCAGCAGAGAGCAGAAAAACATTCAGTACTTC CATSREQKNIQYF
TRBJ2-2 TRBV5-1 NA TRBD1 TGCGCCAGCAGCTTAGAACAGGGGCGAACCGGGGAGCTGTTTTTT CASSLEQGRTGELFF
TRBJ2-7 TRBV11-2 NA NA TGTGCCAGCAGCTTGGGTGACAGCGTCTACGAGCAGTACTTC CASSLGDSVYEQYF
TRBJ1-4 TRBV6-5 NA NA TGTGCCAGCAGTTCGCAAGGGGGACTACGGGAAAAACTGTTTTTT CASSSQGGLREKLFF
TRBJ1-1 TRBV10-2 NA NA TGCGCCAGCAGTGAGGGTCAGGAGAACACTGAAGCTTTCTTT CASSEGQENTEAFF
TRBJ2-1 TRBV11-2 NA NA TGTGCCAGCAGCTTAGATTGGACTACCATACCAATGAAGCAGTTCTTC CASSLDWTTIPMKQFF
TRBJ1-4 TRBV30 NA TRBD1 TGTGCCAATCCTGACAGGGGTGGGAATGAAAAACTGTTTTTT CANPDRGGNEKLFF
TRBJ2-7 TRBV19 NA TRBD1 TGTGCCAGTACCCCAGGGGGACAGGGTCGGTACGAGCAGTACTTC CASTPGGQGRYEQYF
TRBJ2-7 TRBV4-1 NA TRBD2 TGCGCCAGCAGCCATCAAGGGAGGGGACTCCTTGCCTACGAGCAGTACTTC CASSHQGRGLLAYEQYF
TRBJ2-2 TRBV11-3 NA TRBD1 TGTGCCAGCAGAACCGGGACAGGGGATACCGGGGAGCTGTTTTTT CASRTGTGDTGELFF
TRBJ2-1 TRBV1 NA NA TGCACCAGCAGCCCCCACGACCTTTGTGAGCAGTTCTTC CTSSPHDLCEQFF
TRBJ1-2 TRBV11-2 NA NA TGTGCCAGCAGCTTTCCCCTAAGACAGAGGTACTATGGCTACACCTTC CASSFPLRQRYYGYTF
TRBJ1-3 TRBV6-9 NA TRBD1 TGTGCCAGCAGTTACACGCGGAGGGACAGGGGGCTGAGGTTTGGAAACACCATATATTTT CASSYTRRDRGLRFGNTIYF
TRBJ2-1 TRBV9 NA TRBD2 TGTGCCAGCAGCCGACAGGGAGCTAGCGGGAGGGCTAATGAGCAGTTCTTC CASSRQGASGRANEQFF
TRBJ2-2 TRBV19 once NA TGTGCCAGTAGTGCTGGGGGGCAGGGGCGCGGGGAGCTGTTTTTT CASSAGGQGRGELFF
TRBJ2-1 TRBV4-1 NA TRBD2 TGCGCCAGCAGCCAGGGACTAGCGGAGCGTCACAATGAGCAGTTCTTC CASSQGLAERHNEQFF
TRBJ1-4 TRBV7-6 NA NA TGTGCCAGCAGCTTAGTTCTGGTCGGGGGCACTAATGAAAAACTGTTTTTT CASSLVLVGGTNEKLFF
TRBJ1-1 TRBV5-6 NA NA TGTGCCAGCAGCCCCGGCCCCCACCCGAACACTGAAGCTTTCTTT CASSPGPHPNTEAFF
TRBJ2-4 TRBV11-3 NA NA TGTGCCAGCAGCTTAGATCGGGGGGCAACGGCCAAAAACATTCAGTACTTC CASSLDRGATAKNIQYF
TRBJ2-7 TRBV6-5 NA TRBD2 TGTGCCAGCAGTCTTCTGGGGCGGGGGGATCAGTACTTC CASSLLGRGDQYF
TRBJ1-1 TRBV25-1 NA NA TGTGCCAGCAGTGTTCGGAACACTGAAGCTTTCTTT CASSVRNTEAFF
TRBJ2-1 TRBV18 NA TRBD2 TGTGCCAGCTCACCACCGGGACTAGCGGGAGCTAAGTTCTTC CASSPPGLAGAKFF
TRBJ1-2 TRBV4-1 NA NA TGCGCCAGCAGCCAAGAGGAGTTAACAAACTATGGCTACACCTTC CASSQEELTNYGYTF
TRBJ2-7 TRBV19 NA NA TGTGCCAGTAGTTCCGGGTTATACGAGCAGTACTTC CASSSGLYEQYF
TRBJ2-3 TRBV29-1 NA NA TGCAGCGTTGAAATTGGAGATACGCAGTATTTT CSVEIGDTQYF
TRBJ2-7 TRBV4-3 NA NA TGCGCCAGCAGCCAAGATCCGGGTGGTTCCTACGAGCAGTACTTC CASSQDPGGSYEQYF
TRBJ1-1 TRBV5-4 NA NA TGTGCCAGCAGCCCGTCTGGAGGGACTATTGATGAAGCTTTCTTT CASSPSGGTIDEAFF
TRBJ2-2 TRBV14 NA NA TGTGCCAGCAGCCTAGGCGCCCGTCCCACCGGGGAGCTGTTTTTT CASSLGARPTGELFF
TRBJ1-2 TRBV29-1 NA NA TGCAGCGTTGTAGTGGGGGCGGGCTATGGCTACACCTTC CSVVVGAGYGYTF
TRBJ2-7 TRBV6-5 NA NA TGTGCCAGCATCCACAACGCATACGAGCAGTACTTC CASIHNAYEQYF
TRBJ1-4 TRBV13 once NA TGTGCCAGCAGCCAGCTGGGCGGCAGTAATGAAAAACTGTTTTTT CASSQLGGSNEKLFF
TRBJ2-1 TRBV2 once TRBD2 TGTGCCAGCAGCGGCGGGAGGGGGTACAATGAGCAGTTCTTC CASSGGRGYNEQFF
TRBJ1-4 TRBV6-5 once TRBD1 TGTGCCAGCAGAATGGGACAGCTTCGGGAAAAACTGTTTTTT CASRMGQLREKLFF
TRBJ1-1 TRBV18 NA NA TGTGCCAGCTCAACTAATTACGACACTGAAGCTTTCTTT CASSTNYDTEAFF
TRBJ1-3 TRBV6-5 once NA TGTGCCAGCAGTTACTCGTGGGGATCGTCTGGAAACACCATATATTTT CASSYSWGSSGNTIYF
TRBJ2-5 TRBV2 NA NA TGTGCCAGCACCTCGGGACTTCAAGAGACCCAGTACTTC CASTSGLQETQYF
TRBJ1-2 TRBV15 NA TRBD1 TGTGCCACCAGCAAATTAGGACAGGGTAACTATGGCTACACCTTC CATSKLGQGNYGYTF
TRBJ2-1 TRBV19 NA TRBD2 TGTGCCAGTAGTCCAAGCGGGGGGGGTTGGAATGAGCAGTTCTTC CASSPSGGGWNEQFF
TRBJ1-2 TRBV15 NA TRBD1 TGTGCCACCAGCAGACAGGTCCAGGGGGCGGGCTATGGCTACACCTTC CATSRQVQGAGYGYTF
TRBJ1-5 TRBV27 NA NA TGTGCCAGCAGTGACAGAAACGATCAGCCCCAGCATTTT CASSDRNDQPQHF
TRBJ1-1 TRBV5-5 NA NA TGTGCCAGCAGCTTCAACACTGAAGCTTTCTTT CASSFNTEAFF
TRBJ1-1 TRBV7-9 medium-sized TRBD1 TGTGCCAGCAGGGGACAGTTGAACACTGAAGCTTTCTTT CASRGQLNTEAFF
TRBJ1-5 TRBV15 NA TRBD1 TGTGCCACCAGCAGAGGAGTAACCGGGACAGGGGCTAATCAGCCCCAGCATTTT CATSRGVTGTGANQPQHF
TRBJ1-1 TRBV27 NA NA TGTGCCAGCAGTTCCAATTACAGGAACACTGAAGCTTTCTTT CASSSNYRNTEAFF
TRBJ2-5 TRBV10-1 NA TRBD1 TGCGCCAGCAGTCGACAGGGGCAAGAGACCCAGTACTTC CASSRQGQETQYF
TRBJ2-1 TRBV30 once NA TGTGCCTGGAGCAGGACTACTACTAATGAGCAGTTCTTC CAWSRTTTNEQFF
TRBJ2-3 TRBV4-1 NA NA TGCGCCAGCAGCCAAGACTACAGGGCAACAGATACGCAGTATTTT CASSQDYRATDTQYF
TRBJ2-5 TRBV29-1 NA NA TGCAGCGTTAATACGGGGGAGGAGTGGACCCAGTACTTC CSVNTGEEWTQYF
TRBJ2-2 TRBV5-1 NA TRBD1 TGCGCCAGCAGCAAGGGACAGGGGAATGGCGGGGAGCTGTTTTTT CASSKGQGNGGELFF
TRBJ2-7 TRBV7-8 NA NA TGTGCCAGCAGCCGATGGCTTTCGGACGCCGCGGAGGAGCAGTACTTC CASSRWLSDAAEEQYF